A selection of T cell receptor beta chains follows, all from one sample in a study of identical twins. TCRdb processed the 5' RACE reads anew with MiXCR; each CDR3 protein has one entry. This table has some 97,000 distinct CDR3 sequences, 5.9% appearing once. Sequencing input: memory T cells sorted from blood. The receptor set was obtained from a woman aged 50 to 60 in good health. The CDR3 runs from the conserved cysteine through the conserved F or W. A D gene is named only where the DNA matches it firmly. Where a row states a size, it is once, few, many or the class of an expanded clone; other rows omit it.

j_gene | d_gene | abundance | v_gene | CDR3nt | CDR3aa
TRBJ1-2 | - | - | TRBV20-1 | TGCAGTGCTTCCGACAGCCTGGGGTCTGGCTACACCTTC | CSASDSLGSGYTF
TRBJ2-2 | TRBD2 | many | TRBV12-3/TRBV12-4 | TGTGCCAGCAGTTTAGGCCTAGCGGGACGGACCGGGGAGCTGTTTTTT | CASSLGLAGRTGELFF
TRBJ1-5 | - | many | TRBV27 | TGTGCCAGCAGTTTTTACGGTTCCCAGGGTAGCAATCAGCCCCAGCATTTT | CASSFYGSQGSNQPQHF
TRBJ2-5 | - | many | TRBV5-1 | TGCGCCAGCAGCTTACTGGACCAAGAGACCCAGTACTTC | CASSLLDQETQYF
TRBJ2-1 | - | - | TRBV11-3 | TGTGCCAGCCAAGGGGGGGGCGGTGAGCAGTTCTTC | CASQGGGGEQFF
TRBJ2-2 | - | many | TRBV3-1 | TGTGCCAGCAGCCCTACAGGGTGGGGGGACACCGGGGAGCTGTTTTTT | CASSPTGWGDTGELFF
TRBJ1-2 | TRBD1 | many | TRBV12-3/TRBV12-4 | TGTGCCAGCACCATCGGACAGGAGGGCGCCTATGGCTACACCTTC | CASTIGQEGAYGYTF
TRBJ2-5 | - | many | TRBV5-1 | TGCGCCAGCAGCTTGGGGTCCGGATACCAAGAGACCCAGTACTTC | CASSLGSGYQETQYF
TRBJ2-5 | - | - | TRBV13 | TGTGCCAGCAGCGCTAGAGGGGGACTCCAACAAGAGACCCAGTACTTC | CASSARGGLQQETQYF
TRBJ2-1 | TRBD2 | - | TRBV20-1 | TGCAGTGCTGACCCCGGGACTAGCGGATTCAATGAGCAGTTCTTC | CSADPGTSGFNEQFF
TRBJ2-1 | - | many | TRBV12-3/TRBV12-4 | TGTGCCAGCAGTTTAAATAGGGGGAGCACTCGGTTCTTC | CASSLNRGSTRFF
TRBJ2-7 | TRBD1 | many | TRBV6-5 | TGTGCCAGCAGTCGAGACAGGACAGGGGCGTTACAGACCGAGCAGTACTTC | CASSRDRTGALQTEQYF
TRBJ2-1 | TRBD1 | - | TRBV9 | TGTGCCAGCAGCGTTGAGGACAGGGGTTATCATGAGCAGTTCTTC | CASSVEDRGYHEQFF
TRBJ2-2 | TRBD2 | - | TRBV12-3/TRBV12-4 | TGTGCCAGCAGCCGACTAGCGGGAGTCTTTGGGACCGGGGAGCTGTTTTTT | CASSRLAGVFGTGELFF
TRBJ2-2 | TRBD2 | few | TRBV13 | TGTGCCAGCAGCGCACAACGGAGCGGGAGGATGGAGCTGTTTTTT | CASSAQRSGRMELFF
TRBJ2-5 | - | many | TRBV2 | TGTGCCAGCTTTAGCGGCCAAGAGACCCAGTACTTC | CASFSGQETQYF
TRBJ2-5 | TRBD2 | many | TRBV5-1 | TGCGCCAGCAGCGCCGGACTAGCGGGAGGTTCGGAGACCCAGTACTTC | CASSAGLAGGSETQYF
TRBJ2-1 | TRBD2 | many | TRBV6-5 | TGTGCCAGCAGTTCCTTCGCTAGCGGGAGGTTAAATGAGCAGTTCTTC | CASSSFASGRLNEQFF
TRBJ2-6 | - | few | TRBV4-1 | TGCGCCAGCAGCCAAGTGACTACCGGGGCCAACGTCCTGACTTTC | CASSQVTTGANVLTF
TRBJ1-3 | - | many | TRBV7-8 | TGTGCCAGCAGCCACAGGCGGGTGGAGGGAAACACCATATATTTT | CASSHRRVEGNTIYF